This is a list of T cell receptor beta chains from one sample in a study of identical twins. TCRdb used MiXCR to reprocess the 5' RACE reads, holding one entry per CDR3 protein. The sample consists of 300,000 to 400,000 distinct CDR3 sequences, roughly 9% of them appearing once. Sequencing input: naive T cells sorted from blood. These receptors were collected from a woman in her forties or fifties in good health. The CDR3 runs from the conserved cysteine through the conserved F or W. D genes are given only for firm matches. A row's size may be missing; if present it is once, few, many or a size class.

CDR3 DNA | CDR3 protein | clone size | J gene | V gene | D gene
TGTGCCAGCAGTCCCCCAGACAGCCGAAATGAGCAGTTCTTC | CASSPPDSRNEQFF | many | TRBJ2-1 | TRBV12-3/TRBV12-4 | NA
TGTGCCAGCAGTTCTCCTAGACTAGTTGAGCAGTTCTTC | CASSSPRLVEQFF | few | TRBJ2-1 | TRBV12-3/TRBV12-4 | NA
TGTGCCAGCTCCGGACAGTTAGACCAGCCCCAGCATTTT | CASSGQLDQPQHF | few | TRBJ1-5 | TRBV3-1 | NA
TGTGCCAGCAGCTTGGGCCCAGCGGGAGGGAACAATGAGCAGTTCTTC | CASSLGPAGGNNEQFF | NA | TRBJ2-1 | TRBV7-2 | TRBD2
TGTGCCAGCAGCCCCGGACAGGGGGTTGGGGCCAAAAACATTCAGTACTTC | CASSPGQGVGAKNIQYF | NA | TRBJ2-4 | TRBV28 | TRBD1
TGTGCCAGCAGCCCCCGACAGGTTGGCTACACCTTC | CASSPRQVGYTF | few | TRBJ1-2 | TRBV11-2 | NA
TGTGCCAGCAGCCCTTCCGCACTGACAGGGTTTACCACTGAAGCTTTCTTT | CASSPSALTGFTTEAFF | many | TRBJ1-1 | TRBV12-3/TRBV12-4 | TRBD1
TGTGCCAGTAGGGGCTCGAGGACAGGGGTCACCTACGAGCAGTACTTC | CASRGSRTGVTYEQYF | NA | TRBJ2-7 | TRBV19 | TRBD1
TGCGCCAGCAGCTTGTACTGGCAAGAGACCCAGTACTTC | CASSLYWQETQYF | few | TRBJ2-5 | TRBV5-1 | NA
TGTGCCAGCAGCGATCCGGGACTTCCGTACAATGAGCAGTTCTTC | CASSDPGLPYNEQFF | few | TRBJ2-1 | TRBV9 | NA
TGTGCCAGCAGTTTCCACGAGAACACTGAAGCTTTCTTT | CASSFHENTEAFF | many | TRBJ1-1 | TRBV12-3/TRBV12-4 | NA
TGTGCCAGCAGCCAAGGGACAGCAGGCAAAAACATTCAGTACTTC | CASSQGTAGKNIQYF | few | TRBJ2-4 | TRBV3-1 | NA
TGCAGTGCTAATAAGGGACAGCTCTACGAGCAGTACTTC | CSANKGQLYEQYF | NA | TRBJ2-7 | TRBV20-1 | TRBD1
TGTGCCATCAGTGAGTCAAGGACTGGTATCGGCAATGAGCAGTTCTTC | CAISESRTGIGNEQFF | few | TRBJ2-1 | TRBV10-3 | NA
TGTGCCAGCAGCGCTTCAGGGGGAAATGAGCAGTTCTTC | CASSASGGNEQFF | many | TRBJ2-1 | TRBV16 | TRBD1
TGCGCCAGCAGCTTGACGGCGTACGAGCAGTACTTC | CASSLTAYEQYF | NA | TRBJ2-7 | TRBV5-1 | NA
TGCAGCGCGACCCCGGGACAGGGCACAGATACGCAGTATTTT | CSATPGQGTDTQYF | NA | TRBJ2-3 | TRBV29-1 | TRBD1
TGCGCCAGCAGCTCACCGGGACAGGCCGAGACCCAGTACTTC | CASSSPGQAETQYF | NA | TRBJ2-5 | TRBV5-1 | TRBD1
TGTGCCAGCAGTCCCGATGGGGGGGAAGCTTTCTTT | CASSPDGGEAFF | NA | TRBJ1-1 | TRBV12-3/TRBV12-4 | NA
TGCGCCAGCAGCTTTGGGGACAGGGCCTACGAGCAGTACTTC | CASSFGDRAYEQYF | many | TRBJ2-7 | TRBV5-1 | TRBD1
TGTGCCAGCAGGGGACTAGCGGGAGGTCATGAGCAGTTCTTC | CASRGLAGGHEQFF | NA | TRBJ2-1 | TRBV27 | TRBD2
TGCAGTCCCGGACTCTACAATGAGCAGTTCTTC | CSPGLYNEQFF | few | TRBJ2-1 | TRBV20-1 | NA
TGCAGTGCTTACCTCGGGGACGGCTACACCTTC | CSAYLGDGYTF | few | TRBJ1-2 | TRBV20-1 | NA
TGTGCCATCAGTGGGGGGAACACTGAAGCTTTCTTT | CAISGGNTEAFF | many | TRBJ1-1 | TRBV10-3 | NA
TGCGCCAGCAGCCCTTACGTGAGGACTAGCGGCTACGAGCAGTACTTC | CASSPYVRTSGYEQYF | many | TRBJ2-7 | TRBV5-1 | TRBD2
TGCGCCAGCAGCAGATCAGGGGTCTCTGGGGCCAACGTCCTGACTTTC | CASSRSGVSGANVLTF | NA | TRBJ2-6 | TRBV5-1 | NA
TGTGCCAGCAGCCACCGAGGCCGACGGGGTAGCGGGGAGCTGTTTTTT | CASSHRGRRGSGELFF | NA | TRBJ2-2 | TRBV14 | NA
TGCAGCGCGCGACAGGGAGTGGCAGATACGCAGTATTTT | CSARQGVADTQYF | many | TRBJ2-3 | TRBV29-1 | TRBD1
TGCGCCAGCAGCCAAGTGTTGGGGGAGAATGAGCAGTTCTTC | CASSQVLGENEQFF | few | TRBJ2-1 | TRBV4-1 | NA
TGCAGCGTCGGTGTAACGGGAGCGTTGACCGGGGAGCTGTTTTTT | CSVGVTGALTGELFF | few | TRBJ2-2 | TRBV29-1 | NA